This is a list of T cell receptor beta chains from one sample in a study of neoadjuvant nivolumab and ipilimumab in lung cancer. Only in-frame clones appear in the TCRdb table, and some are missing; sequencing was by immunoSEQ multiplex PCR. The top ten hold about 9.4% of the sample, which has some 25,000 clones, 75% to 85% seen once. This specimen was tumor tissue, taken after neoadjuvant nivolumab, alone or with ipilimumab, at or shortly before surgery. All receptors derive from an adult with non-small cell lung cancer. The CDR3 runs from the conserved cysteine through the conserved F or W. A D gene is named only where the DNA matches it firmly. Not all rows give a size; the values are once, few, many and, for expanded clones, a class.

D,V,size,J,CDR3,DNA
.,TRBV27,.,TRBJ1-2,CASSQGISPTLLNGYTF,TGTGCCAGCAGTCAAGGGATCAGTCCCACCCTCTTAAATGGCTACACCTTC
TRBD2,TRBV5-4,.,TRBJ2-2,CASSLRAGGFLGELFF,TGTGCCAGCAGCTTGAGAGCGGGAGGGTTTCTTGGGGAGCTGTTTTTT
.,TRBV6-5,.,TRBJ2-3,CASNPTGSSTDTQYF,TGTGCCAGCAACCCCACGGGGAGTTCGACAGATACGCAGTATTTT
.,TRBV11-2,.,TRBJ1-1,CASSFDRPAGGTEAFF,TGTGCCAGCAGCTTTGATCGTCCGGCAGGTGGCACTGAAGCTTTCTTT
TRBD1,TRBV5-6,few,TRBJ1-2,CASRTQGALYGYTF,TGTGCCAGCAGGACACAGGGGGCCCTCTATGGCTACACCTTC
.,TRBV7-6,.,TRBJ2-7,CASSLGAPPAYEQYF,TGTGCCAGCAGCTTAGGGGCCCCCCCGGCCTACGAGCAGTACTTC
.,TRBV18,.,TRBJ1-1,CASSPPGSDTEAFF,TGTGCCAGCTCACCACCGGGGAGTGACACTGAAGCTTTCTTT
.,TRBV6-5,.,TRBJ2-7,CASSYRSSSYEQYF,TGTGCCAGCAGTTACCGTAGTAGCTCCTACGAGCAGTACTTC
TRBD1,TRBV6-1,.,TRBJ2-7,CASISSGTGVPF,TGTGCCAGCATCAGTTCCGGGACAGGGGTACCCTTC
.,TRBV5-1,few,TRBJ1-1,CASTPSGGRREAFF,TGCGCCAGCACCCCTTCCGGGGGCCGCCGGGAAGCTTTCTTT
TRBD1,TRBV5-1,.,TRBJ2-7,CASSLGDRGSREQYF,TGCGCCAGCAGCTTAGGGGACAGGGGATCGCGCGAGCAGTACTTC
.,TRBV10-2,medium-sized,TRBJ1-1,CASSDVPSTFF,TGCGCCAGCAGTGATGTTCCCTCGACTTTCTTT
TRBD2,TRBV11-2,.,TRBJ2-5,CASSFGTSVSGETQYF,TGTGCCAGCAGCTTCGGGACTAGCGTAAGCGGAGAGACCCAGTACTTC
TRBD2,TRBV30,.,TRBJ2-7,CAWSSGRVPYEQYF,TGTGCCTGGAGTAGCGGGAGGGTTCCCTACGAGCAGTACTTC
TRBD2,TRBV28,.,TRBJ2-7,CASRPGLAGGRAYEQYF,TGTGCCAGCAGGCCGGGACTAGCGGGAGGGAGGGCGTACGAGCAGTACTTC
.,TRBV25-1,.,TRBJ2-7,CASSDFYEQYF,TGTGCCAGCAGTGACTTCTACGAGCAGTACTTC
.,TRBV5-1,.,TRBJ2-7,CASSLRGSNEQYF,TGCGCCAGCAGCTTGAGGGGGTCCAACGAGCAGTACTTC
.,TRBV18,once,TRBJ1-1,CASSTVLGAEAFF,TGTGCCAGCTCCACAGTGCTGGGAGCTGAAGCTTTCTTT
.,TRBV7-2,.,TRBJ2-7,CASSLLGDESYEQYF,TGTGCCAGCAGCTTACTAGGGGACGAATCCTACGAGCAGTACTTC
.,TRBV11-3,.,TRBJ2-6,CASSSQLRGSGANVLTF,TGTGCCAGCAGCAGTCAATTACGGGGCTCTGGGGCCAACGTCCTGACTTTC
.,TRBV7-9,.,TRBJ1-1,CASSLDMTVNTEAFF,TGTGCCAGCAGCTTAGATATGACAGTGAACACTGAAGCTTTCTTT
.,TRBV19,once,TRBJ2-5,CASSIGGETQYF,TGTGCCAGTAGTATAGGCGGGGAGACCCAGTACTTC
TRBD2,TRBV7-9,.,TRBJ2-2,CASSPLAGVGTGELFF,TGTGCCAGCAGCCCGCTAGCGGGAGTAGGGACCGGGGAGCTGTTTTTT
.,TRBV20-1,.,TRBJ2-1,CSAELGNEQFF,TGCAGTGCTGAACTAGGTAATGAGCAGTTCTTC
.,TRBV10-1,.,TRBJ2-2,CASSEQGNTGELFF,TGCGCCAGCAGTGAACAGGGGAACACCGGGGAGCTGTTTTTT
TRBD1,TRBV18,.,TRBJ1-1,CASSRADRDTEAFF,TGTGCCAGCTCACGGGCAGACAGGGACACTGAAGCTTTCTTT
.,TRBV7-9,few,TRBJ1-1,CASSFDIRNTEAFF,TGTGCCAGCAGCTTTGACATAAGGAACACTGAAGCTTTCTTT
.,TRBV6-5,.,TRBJ2-7,CASSYLGEQYF,TGTGCCAGCAGTTACTTGGGGGAGCAGTACTTC
TRBD2,TRBV7-9,.,TRBJ2-7,CASSLGTSGSRAFYEQYF,TGTGCCAGCAGCTTAGGGACTAGCGGGAGCCGGGCCTTCTACGAGCAGTACTTC
.,TRBV7-9,once,TRBJ2-3,CASSLVEPVGDTQYF,TGTGCCAGCAGCTTAGTTGAGCCGGTTGGAGATACGCAGTATTTT
.,TRBV7-8,.,TRBJ2-2,CASSLAPGMGNTGELFF,TGTGCCAGCAGCTTAGCTCCGGGTATGGGGAACACCGGGGAGCTGTTTTTT
.,TRBV11-2,.,TRBJ2-7,CASSVGTVGYEQYF,TGTGCCAGCAGCGTAGGGACGGTTGGGTACGAGCAGTACTTC
TRBD1,TRBV7-9,once,TRBJ2-3,CASSRIQGYTQYF,TGTGCCAGCAGCCGAATACAGGGGTATACGCAGTATTTT
.,TRBV1,.,TRBJ2-7,CTSSHKKREALYEQYF,TGCACCAGCAGCCATAAAAAGCGGGAGGCACTCTACGAGCAGTACTTC
.,TRBV11-2,.,TRBJ2-7,CASSLGLWGWQYF,TGTGCCAGCAGCTTAGGACTCTGGGGGTGGCAGTACTTC
TRBD2,TRBV2,.,TRBJ2-3,CASSEEAGAWDTQYF,TGTGCCAGCAGTGAGGAAGCGGGAGCTTGGGATACGCAGTATTTT
.,TRBV6-5,once,TRBJ1-5,CASSLDSYQPQHF,TGTGCCAGCAGCCTTGATTCCTATCAGCCCCAGCATTTT
.,TRBV14,.,TRBJ2-7,CASSRTYEQYF,TGTGCCAGCAGTCGAACCTACGAGCAGTACTTC
TRBD1,TRBV30,few,TRBJ1-5,CALDRGLNQPQHF,TGTGCCTTAGACAGGGGGCTGAATCAGCCCCAGCATTTT
TRBD1,TRBV5-6,.,TRBJ2-5,CASSRGQGGPYQETQYF,TGTGCCAGCAGCCGGGGACAGGGAGGTCCGTACCAAGAGACCCAGTACTTC
TRBD2,TRBV9,.,TRBJ2-1,CASSVGLASYNEQFF,TGTGCCAGCAGCGTAGGACTAGCGTCCTACAATGAGCAGTTCTTC
.,TRBV18,.,TRBJ1-4,CASTPGQANEKLFF,TGTGCCAGCACCCCGGGACAAGCTAATGAAAAACTGTTTTTT
.,TRBV20-1,.,TRBJ2-5,CSGQNQETQYF,TGCAGTGGACAGAACCAAGAGACCCAGTACTTC
TRBD1,TRBV27,.,TRBJ1-1,CASRTGANTEAFF,TGTGCCAGCAGAACAGGGGCCAACACTGAAGCTTTCTTT
.,TRBV30,.,TRBJ2-2,CAWSVKGLGELFF,TGTGCCTGGAGTGTAAAGGGGTTGGGGGAGCTGTTTTTT
.,TRBV7-6,.,TRBJ2-3,CASSLHSADTQYF,TGTGCCAGCAGCTTACACAGCGCAGATACGCAGTATTTT
.,TRBV4-2,.,TRBJ1-1,CASSQVYRDEAFF,TGTGCCAGCAGCCAAGTCTACAGAGATGAAGCTTTCTTT
.,TRBV5-6,.,TRBJ1-5,CASSVRDRSEPQHF,TGTGCCAGCAGCGTCAGGGACCGATCTGAGCCCCAGCATTTT
.,TRBV28,.,TRBJ1-5,CASSFGPGQPQHF,TGTGCCAGCAGTTTCGGCCCGGGGCAGCCCCAGCATTTT
.,TRBV5-1,.,TRBJ2-7,CASSLGGTYEQYF,TGCGCCAGCAGCTTGGGGGGAACCTACGAGCAGTACTTC
.,TRBV6-5,.,TRBJ1-1,CASRLDPGEVTEAFF,TGTGCCAGTCGTCTGGACCCAGGGGAGGTCACTGAAGCTTTCTTT
.,TRBV30,.,TRBJ1-2,CAWSVYREGYTF,TGTGCCTGGAGTGTATACAGGGAGGGCTACACCTTC
TRBD1,TRBV30,.,TRBJ2-7,CAWGTGFEQYF,TGTGCCTGGGGGACAGGGTTCGAGCAGTACTTC
.,TRBV4-2,.,TRBJ2-6,CASRGDSGANVLTF,TGTGCCAGCAGGGGGGACTCTGGGGCCAACGTCCTGACTTTC
TRBD2,TRBV29-1,.,TRBJ2-3,CSVEGEGLATFTDTQYF,TGCAGCGTTGAGGGGGAGGGACTAGCTACTTTCACAGATACGCAGTATTTT
.,TRBV7-8,.,TRBJ1-2,CASSLRGPLQGRGYGYTF,TGTGCCAGCAGCCTCCGTGGGCCTTTACAGGGAAGAGGCTATGGCTACACCTTC
.,TRBV6-5,.,TRBJ1-2,CASSYNRYGYTF,TGTGCCAGCAGTTACAACCGCTATGGCTACACCTTC
.,TRBV19,medium-sized,TRBJ1-5,CASSLRGGNQPQHF,TGTGCCAGTAGTCTGAGGGGTGGCAATCAGCCCCAGCATTTT
TRBD1,TRBV5-1,.,TRBJ1-3,CASSSTGGSGNTIYF,TGCGCCAGCAGCTCTACAGGGGGCTCTGGAAACACCATATATTTT
TRBD2,TRBV11-3,.,TRBJ2-3,CASSLRLAGGAGGAQYF,TGTGCCAGCAGCTTACGACTAGCGGGAGGCGCTGGAGGGGCGCAGTATTTT